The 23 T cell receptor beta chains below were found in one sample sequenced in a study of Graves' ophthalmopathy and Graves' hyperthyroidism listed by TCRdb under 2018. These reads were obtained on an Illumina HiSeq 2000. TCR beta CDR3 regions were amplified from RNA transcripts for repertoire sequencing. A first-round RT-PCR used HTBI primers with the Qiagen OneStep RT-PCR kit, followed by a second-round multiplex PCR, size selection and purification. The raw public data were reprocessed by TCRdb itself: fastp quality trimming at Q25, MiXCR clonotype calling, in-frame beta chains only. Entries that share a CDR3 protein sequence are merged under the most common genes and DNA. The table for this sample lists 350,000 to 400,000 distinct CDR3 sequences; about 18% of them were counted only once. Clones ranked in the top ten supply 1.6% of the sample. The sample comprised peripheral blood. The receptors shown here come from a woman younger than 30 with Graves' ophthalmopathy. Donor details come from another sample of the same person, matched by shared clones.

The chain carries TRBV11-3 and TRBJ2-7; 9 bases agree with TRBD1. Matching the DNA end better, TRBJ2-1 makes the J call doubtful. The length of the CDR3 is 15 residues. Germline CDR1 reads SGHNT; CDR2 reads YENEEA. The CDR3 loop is CASSSPGQGRNEQFF. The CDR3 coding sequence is TGTGCCAGCAGCTCACCGGGACAGGGCAGGAATGAGCAGTTCTTC.

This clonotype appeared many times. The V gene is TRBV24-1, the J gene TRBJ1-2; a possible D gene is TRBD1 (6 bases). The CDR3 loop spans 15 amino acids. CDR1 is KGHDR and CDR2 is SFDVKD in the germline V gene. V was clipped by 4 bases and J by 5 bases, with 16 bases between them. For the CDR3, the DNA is TGTGCCACCAGTGACCCCGGGGGGGCCGAGTATGGCTACACCTTC. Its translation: CATSDPGGAEYGYTF.

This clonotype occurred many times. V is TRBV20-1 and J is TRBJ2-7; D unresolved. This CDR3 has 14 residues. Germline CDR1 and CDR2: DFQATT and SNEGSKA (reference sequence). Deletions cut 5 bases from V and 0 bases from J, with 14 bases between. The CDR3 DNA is TGCAGTGCTGAACCCGGAGACGTCTCCTACGAGCAGTACTTC. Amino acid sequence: CSAEPGDVSYEQYF.

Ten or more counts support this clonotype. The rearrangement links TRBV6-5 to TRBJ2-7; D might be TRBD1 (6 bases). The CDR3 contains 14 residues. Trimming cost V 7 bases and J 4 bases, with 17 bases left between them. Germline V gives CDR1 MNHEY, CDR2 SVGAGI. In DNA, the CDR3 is TGTGCCAGCACAGGGGACGGAGGAAAATACGAGCAGTACTTC. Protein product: CASTGDGGKYEQYF.

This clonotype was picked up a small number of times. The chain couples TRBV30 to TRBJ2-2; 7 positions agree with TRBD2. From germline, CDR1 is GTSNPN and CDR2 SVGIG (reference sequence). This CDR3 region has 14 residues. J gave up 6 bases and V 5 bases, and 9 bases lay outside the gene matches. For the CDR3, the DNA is TGTGCCTGGGTGGGGGGGACGTACGCCGGGGAGCTGTTTTTT. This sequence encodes CAWVGGTYAGELFF.

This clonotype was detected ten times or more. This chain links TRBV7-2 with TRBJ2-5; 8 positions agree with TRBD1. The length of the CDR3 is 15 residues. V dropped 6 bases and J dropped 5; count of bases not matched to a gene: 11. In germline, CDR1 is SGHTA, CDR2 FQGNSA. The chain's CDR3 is CASSTQGGRGETQYF. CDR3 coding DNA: TGTGCCAGCAGTACACAGGGGGGCCGGGGGGAGACCCAGTACTTC.

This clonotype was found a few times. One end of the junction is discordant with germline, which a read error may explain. CDR3 coding DNA: TGTGCCAGCAGCTTAGAGGTTTCGGGACAGATTTTT. This gives the protein CASSLEVSGQIF. The rearrangement joins TRBV11-2 to TRBJ1-3, with TRBD1 matching 7 bases. The CDR3 is 12 amino acids. Germline V gene lookup returns CDR1 SGHAT and CDR2 FQNNGV.

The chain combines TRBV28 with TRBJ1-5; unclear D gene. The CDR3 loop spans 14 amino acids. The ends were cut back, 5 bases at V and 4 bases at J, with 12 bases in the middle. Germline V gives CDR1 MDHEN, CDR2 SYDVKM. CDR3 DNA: TGTGCCAGCAGTGCGAGACATACGAATCAGCCCCAGCATTTT. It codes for CASSARHTNQPQHF.

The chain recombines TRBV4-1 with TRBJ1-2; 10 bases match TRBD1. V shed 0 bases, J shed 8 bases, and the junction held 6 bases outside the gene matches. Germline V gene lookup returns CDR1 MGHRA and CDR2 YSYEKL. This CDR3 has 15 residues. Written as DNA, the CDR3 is TGCGCCAGCAGCCAAGATAGACAGGGGGCGACGGGCTACACCTTC. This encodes CASSQDRQGATGYTF.

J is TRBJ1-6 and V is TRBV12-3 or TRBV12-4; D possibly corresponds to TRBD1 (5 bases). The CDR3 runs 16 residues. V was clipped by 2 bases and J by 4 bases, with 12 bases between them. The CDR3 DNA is TGTGCCAGCAGTTTACGGGGCCCCGCATATAATTCACCCCTCCACTTT. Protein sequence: CASSLRGPAYNSPLHF.

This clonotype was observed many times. CDR3 in DNA: TGTGCCAGCACCATCGGGACGGGTGGTTCACCCCTCCACTTT. Protein product: CASTIGTGGSPLHF. The chain couples TRBV2 to TRBJ1-6, with D possibly matching TRBD1 (5 bases). This CDR3 has 14 residues. Looked up from germline, CDR1 is SNHLY and CDR2 is FYNNEI. V dropped 7 bases and J dropped 9 bases, with 16 bases sitting between them.

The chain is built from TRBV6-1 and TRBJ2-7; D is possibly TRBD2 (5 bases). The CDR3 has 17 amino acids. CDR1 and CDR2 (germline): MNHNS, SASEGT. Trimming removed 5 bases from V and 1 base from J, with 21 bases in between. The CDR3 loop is CASSPPEGTQPSYEQYF. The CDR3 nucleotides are TGTGCCAGCAGTCCTCCTGAGGGCACCCAACCTTCCTACGAGCAGTACTTC.

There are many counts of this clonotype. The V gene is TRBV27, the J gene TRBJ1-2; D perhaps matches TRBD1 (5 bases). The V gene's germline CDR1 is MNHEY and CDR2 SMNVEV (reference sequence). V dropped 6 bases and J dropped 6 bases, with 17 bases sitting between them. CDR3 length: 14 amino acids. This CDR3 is CASSFRDGRNGYTF. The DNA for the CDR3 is TGTGCCAGCAGCTTCCGGGACGGAAGGAATGGCTACACCTTC.

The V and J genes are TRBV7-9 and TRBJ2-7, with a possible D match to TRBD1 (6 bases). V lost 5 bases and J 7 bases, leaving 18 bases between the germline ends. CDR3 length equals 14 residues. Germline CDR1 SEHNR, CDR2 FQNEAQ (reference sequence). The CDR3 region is CASSGPGTPGEQYF. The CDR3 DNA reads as TGTGCCAGCAGCGGGCCCGGGACACCGGGGGAGCAGTACTTC.

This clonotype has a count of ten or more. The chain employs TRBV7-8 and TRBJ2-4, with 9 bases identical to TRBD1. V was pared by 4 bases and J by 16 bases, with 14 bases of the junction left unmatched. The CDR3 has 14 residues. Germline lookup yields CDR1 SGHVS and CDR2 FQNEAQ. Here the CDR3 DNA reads TGTGCCAGCAGCTCCGGGACAGGGAGCTCGGTGGCCTACTTC. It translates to CASSSGTGSSVAYF.

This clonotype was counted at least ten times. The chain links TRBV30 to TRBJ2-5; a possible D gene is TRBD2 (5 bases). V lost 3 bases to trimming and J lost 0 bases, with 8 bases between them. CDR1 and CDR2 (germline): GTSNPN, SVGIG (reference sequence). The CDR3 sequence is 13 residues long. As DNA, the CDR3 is TGTGCCTGGAGCGGACTTTACCAAGAGACCCAGTACTTC. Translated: CAWSGLYQETQYF. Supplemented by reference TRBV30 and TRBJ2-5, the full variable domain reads SQTIHQWPATLVQPVGSPLSLECTVEGTSNPNLYWYRQAAGRGLQLLFYSVGIGQISSEVPQNLSASRPQDRQFILSSKKLLLSDSGFYLCAWSGLYQETQYFGPGTRLLVL.

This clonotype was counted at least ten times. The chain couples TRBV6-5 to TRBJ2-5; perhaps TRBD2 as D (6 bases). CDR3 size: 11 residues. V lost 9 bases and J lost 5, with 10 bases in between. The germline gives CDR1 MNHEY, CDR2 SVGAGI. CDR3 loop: CASTSFETQYF. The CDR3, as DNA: TGTGCCAGTACTAGCTTTGAGACCCAGTACTTC.

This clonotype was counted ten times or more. CDR3 protein: CASSLTYRTSGDTDTQYF. DNA of the CDR3: TGTGCCAGCAGCTTAACCTACCGGACTAGCGGTGACACAGATACGCAGTATTTT. The chain combines TRBV7-3 with TRBJ2-3; 10 bases align to TRBD2. There are 18 residues in the CDR3. After removal of 0 bases from V and 2 bases from J, the junction contained 8 bases not matched to a gene. Germline-derived CDR1 and CDR2 are SGHTA and FQGTGA. Full variable domain (rest looked up from reference TRBV7-3 and TRBJ2-3): GAGVSQTPSNKVTEKGKYVELRCDPISGHTALYWYRQSLGQGPEFLIYFQGTGAADDSGLPNDRFFAVRPEGSVSTLKIQRTERGDSAVYLCASSLTYRTSGDTDTQYFGPGTRLTVL.

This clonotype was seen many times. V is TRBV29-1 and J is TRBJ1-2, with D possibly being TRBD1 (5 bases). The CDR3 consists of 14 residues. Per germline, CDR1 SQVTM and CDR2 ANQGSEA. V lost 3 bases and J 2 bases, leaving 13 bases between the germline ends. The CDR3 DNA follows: TGCAGCGTTGATGCACAGGCAAGCAACTATGGCTACACCTTC. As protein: CSVDAQASNYGYTF.

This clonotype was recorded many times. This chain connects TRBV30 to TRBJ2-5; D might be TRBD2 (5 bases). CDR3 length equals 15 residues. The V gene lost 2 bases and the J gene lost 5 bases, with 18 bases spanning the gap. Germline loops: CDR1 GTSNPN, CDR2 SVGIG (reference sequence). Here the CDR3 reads CAWSRGSSLRETQYF. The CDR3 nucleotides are TGTGCCTGGAGTCGAGGGTCGAGCCTCCGGGAGACCCAGTACTTC.

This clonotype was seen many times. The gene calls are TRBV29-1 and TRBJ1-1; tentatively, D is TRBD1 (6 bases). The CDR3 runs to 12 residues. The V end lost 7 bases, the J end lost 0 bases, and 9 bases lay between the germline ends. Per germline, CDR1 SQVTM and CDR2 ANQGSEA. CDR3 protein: CSAGHLNTEAFF. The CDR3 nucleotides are TGCAGCGCGGGACACCTGAACACTGAAGCTTTCTTT.

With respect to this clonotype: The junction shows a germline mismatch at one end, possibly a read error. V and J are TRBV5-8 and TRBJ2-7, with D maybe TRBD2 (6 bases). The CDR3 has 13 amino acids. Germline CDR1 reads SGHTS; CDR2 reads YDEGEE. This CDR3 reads CASSELAGREHYF. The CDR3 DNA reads TGTGCCAGCAGCGAACTAGCCGGTCGCGAGCACTACTTC.

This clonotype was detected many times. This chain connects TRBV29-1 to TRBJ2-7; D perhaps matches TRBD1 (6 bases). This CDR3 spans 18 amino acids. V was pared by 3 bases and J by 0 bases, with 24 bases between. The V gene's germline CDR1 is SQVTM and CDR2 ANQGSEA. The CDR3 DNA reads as TGCAGCGTTGACCTGAGAGGGGCCAGGGGCTCCAGCTCCTACGAGCAGTACTTC. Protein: CSVDLRGARGSSSYEQYF.